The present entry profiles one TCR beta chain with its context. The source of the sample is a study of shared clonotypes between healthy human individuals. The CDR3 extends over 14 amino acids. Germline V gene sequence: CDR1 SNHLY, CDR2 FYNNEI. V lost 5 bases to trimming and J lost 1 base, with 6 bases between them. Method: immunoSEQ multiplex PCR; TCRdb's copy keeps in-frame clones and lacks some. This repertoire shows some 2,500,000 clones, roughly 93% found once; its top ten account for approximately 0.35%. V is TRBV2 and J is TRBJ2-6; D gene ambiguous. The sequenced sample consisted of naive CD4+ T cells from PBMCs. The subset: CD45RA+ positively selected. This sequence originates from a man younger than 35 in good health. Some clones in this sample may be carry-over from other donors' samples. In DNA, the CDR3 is TGTGCCAGCAGTTCCGAATCTGGGGCCAACGTCCTGACTTTC. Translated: CASSSESGANVLTF.